This T cell receptor (beta chain) is from a study of cytomegalovirus exposure and HLA in healthy donors. This clone showed up just a few times. Its antigen is still unknown. In the PCR, 60 Vbeta and 13 Jbeta primers were used. Libraries were prepared by immunoSEQ multiplex PCR; TCRdb keeps only in-frame clonotypes and omits some of them. The table lists approximately 140,000 clones, just over 70% of them singletons, with about 2.4% in the top ten. This CDR3 has 13 amino acids. Trimming shortened V by 1 base and J by 5 bases, and 11 bases separated the two germline ends. Germline lookup yields CDR1 SQVTM and CDR2 ANQGSEA. The study, taken as a whole, reports: One variant, a missense change in DCLRE1C, was linked in a later analysis to TCR beta V- and J-gene trimming.

Sequences were obtained from PBMCs. This rearrangement joins TRBV29-1 to TRBJ1-1, with D possibly TRBD1 on 6 matching bases. This clonotype was obtained from an older woman in good health and CMV-seropositive. The DNA for the CDR3 is TGCAGCGTTGAAGGAGATAGGGGGACTGAAGCTTTCTTT. It encodes CSVEGDRGTEAFF.